Below, 9 T cell receptor beta chains from the same sample are listed, as sequenced in a study of graft-versus-host responses after intestinal transplantation. Some clones are missing from TCRdb's copy, which holds only in-frame ones; the method was immunoSEQ multiplex PCR. The table records approximately 21,000 clones, 55% to 60% of them present only once. This sample comprised alloreactive CD4+ T cells from a mixed lymphocyte reaction culture, obtained before intestinal transplant. Subset: CFSE-low proliferating T cells sorted from roughly six-day pre-transplant mixed lymphocyte reaction (GvH or HvG direction). These receptors came from a human patient who received an intestinal transplant.

J is TRBJ2-1 and V is TRBV19, with D possibly matching TRBD2 (5 bases). V lost 3 bases to trimming and J lost 5 bases, with 20 bases between them. CDR3 length: 17 amino acids. CDR1 LNHDA and CDR2 SQIVND come from the germline V gene (reference sequence). CDR3 sequence: CASSIGRETRSHNEQFF. CDR3 DNA: TGTGCCAGTAGTATTGGTAGAGAAACTAGGTCTCACAATGAGCAGTTCTTC.

The chain carries TRBV19 and TRBJ1-1; a possible D gene is TRBD1 (5 bases). The CDR3 runs to 13 residues. Germline assignment: CDR1 LNHDA and CDR2 SQIVND (reference sequence). V was pared by 2 bases and J by 3 bases, with 7 bases between. The CDR3 DNA sequence: TGTGCCAGTAGTATAAAGGGGTACACTGAAGCTTTCTTT. As protein: CASSIKGYTEAFF.

This clone appeared a few times. This chain joins TRBV5-4 and TRBJ2-1; D may be TRBD2 (6 bases). Trimming took 1 base from V and 3 from J, leaving 11 bases between them. Germline V gene data show CDR1 as SGHNT and CDR2 as YYREEE (reference sequence). The CDR3 totals 15 residues. The CDR3 reads CASSLRIGGYNEQFF. The CDR3 DNA sequence: TGTGCCAGCAGCTTGAGGATCGGGGGCTACAATGAGCAGTTCTTC. The whole variable domain, filled in from reference TRBV5-4 and TRBJ2-1, reads ETGVTQSPTHLIKTRGQQVTLRCSSQSGHNTVSWYQQALGQGPQFIFQYYREEENGRGNFPPRFSGLQFPNYSSELNVNALELDDSALYLCASSLRIGGYNEQFFGPGTRLTVL.

This chain joins TRBV30 and TRBJ2-5; D unclear. Looked up from germline, CDR1 is GTSNPN and CDR2 is SVGIG (reference sequence). V lost 3 bases, J lost 1 base, and 9 bases lay in between. This CDR3 region has 13 residues. The chain's CDR3 is CAWSITFQETQYF. In DNA form, the CDR3 reads TGTGCCTGGAGCATAACATTCCAAGAGACCCAGTACTTC. The variable domain in full, completed from reference TRBV30 and TRBJ2-5, reads SQTIHQWPATLVQPVGSPLSLECTVEGTSNPNLYWYRQAAGRGLQLLFYSVGIGQISSEVPQNLSASRPQDRQFILSSKKLLLSDSGFYLCAWSITFQETQYFGPGTRLLVL.

In its sample, this clone was seen once. The chain carries TRBV18 and TRBJ2-1, with D possibly being TRBD2 (5 bases). Germline-derived CDR1 and CDR2 are KGHSH and LQKENI. Trimming shortened V by 2 bases and J by 4 bases, and 9 bases separated the two germline ends. The CDR3 loop spans 14 amino acids. The CDR3 region has the DNA TGTGCCAGCTCACCAGGGCGGGTTTACAATGAGCAGTTCTTC. Translating it yields CASSPGRVYNEQFF.

This clone was seen once. This chain links TRBV25-1 with TRBJ2-7; 9 bases align to TRBD1. The J segment lost 5 bases and the V segment lost 9 bases, leaving 8 bases of the junction unmatched. The CDR3 loop spans 13 amino acids. CDR1 MGHDK and CDR2 SYGVNS come from the germline V gene. CDR3 sequence (DNA): TGTGCCAGAAGCCGGGACAGGGACCACGAGCAGTACTTC. It specifies CARSRDRDHEQYF.

The V gene is TRBV5-1, the J gene TRBJ2-7, with TRBD1 matching over 10 bases. Germline V gene data show CDR1 as SGHRS and CDR2 as YFSETQ. CDR3 length: 15 amino acids. With V trimmed by 2 bases and J by 3 bases, 5 bases remained unmatched. The CDR3 DNA reads TGCGCCAGCAGCTTATGGACAGGGGGTGGCTACGAGCAGTACTTC. This sequence encodes CASSLWTGGGYEQYF.

This sequence joins TRBV10-3 and TRBJ2-7; a weak D match, TRBD2 (7 bases). This CDR3 is built from 15 residues. Trimming pared 6 bases from V and 4 bases from J, leaving 19 bases between. CDR1 is ENHRY and CDR2 is SYGVKD in the germline V gene. The CDR3 region is CAISGGGGGNYEQYF. The CDR3 bases are TGTGCCATCAGCGGAGGGGGGGGCGGGAATTACGAGCAGTACTTC.

J is TRBJ2-7 and V is TRBV28; TRBD1 aligns across 9 bases. In germline, CDR1 is MDHEN, CDR2 SYDVKM. This CDR3 comprises 14 residues. The V gene end was trimmed by 5 bases and the J gene end by 5 bases; junction bases not matched to a gene: 7. The CDR3 region has the DNA TGTGCCAGCAGTCCTCAGGACAGGGGTCACGAGCAGTACTTC. This encodes CASSPQDRGHEQYF.